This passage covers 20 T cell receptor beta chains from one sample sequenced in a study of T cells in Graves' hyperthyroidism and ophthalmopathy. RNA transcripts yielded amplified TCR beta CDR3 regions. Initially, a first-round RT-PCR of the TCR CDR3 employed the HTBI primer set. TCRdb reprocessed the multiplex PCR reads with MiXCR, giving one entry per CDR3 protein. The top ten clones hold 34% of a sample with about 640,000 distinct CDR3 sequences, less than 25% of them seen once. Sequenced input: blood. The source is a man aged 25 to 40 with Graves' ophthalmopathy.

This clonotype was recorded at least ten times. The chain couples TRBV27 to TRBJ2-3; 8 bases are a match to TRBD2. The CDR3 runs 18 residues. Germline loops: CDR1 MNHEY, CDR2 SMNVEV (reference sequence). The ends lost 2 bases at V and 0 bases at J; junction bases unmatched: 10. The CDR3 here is CASSLRASGLSSTDTQYF. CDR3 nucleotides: TGTGCCAGCAGTTTACGGGCTAGCGGGTTATCTAGCACAGATACGCAGTATTTT.

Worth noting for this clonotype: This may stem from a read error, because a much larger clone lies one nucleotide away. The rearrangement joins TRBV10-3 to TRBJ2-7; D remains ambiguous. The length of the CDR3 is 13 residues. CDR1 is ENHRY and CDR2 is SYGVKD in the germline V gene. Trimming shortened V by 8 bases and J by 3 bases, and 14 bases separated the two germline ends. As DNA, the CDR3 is TGTGCCATCTCTGCTATCAAAAGCTACGAGCAGTACTTC. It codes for CAISAIKSYEQYF.

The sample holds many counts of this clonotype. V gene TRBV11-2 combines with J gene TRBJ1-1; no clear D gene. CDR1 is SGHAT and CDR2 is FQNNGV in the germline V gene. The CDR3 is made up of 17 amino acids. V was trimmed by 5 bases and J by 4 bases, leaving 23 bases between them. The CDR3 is CASSRRMGLPSATEAFF. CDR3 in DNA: TGTGCCAGCAGCCGGCGAATGGGCCTACCCTCAGCCACTGAAGCTTTCTTT.

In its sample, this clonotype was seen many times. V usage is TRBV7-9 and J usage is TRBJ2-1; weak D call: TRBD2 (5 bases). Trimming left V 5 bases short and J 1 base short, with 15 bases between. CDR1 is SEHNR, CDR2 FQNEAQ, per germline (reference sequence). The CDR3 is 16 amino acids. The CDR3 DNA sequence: TGTGCCAGCAGCGGCTACCTAGCCCCGTCCTACAATGAGCAGTTCTTC. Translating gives CASSGYLAPSYNEQFF.

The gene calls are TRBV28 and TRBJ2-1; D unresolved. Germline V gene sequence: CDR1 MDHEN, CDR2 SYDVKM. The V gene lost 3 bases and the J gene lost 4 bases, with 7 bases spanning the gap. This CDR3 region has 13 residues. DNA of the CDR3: TGTGCCAGCAGTTTCCTCAAATACAATGAGCAGTTCTTC. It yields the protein CASSFLKYNEQFF.

The CDR3 DNA reads as TGTGCCAGCAGCGTATGGAAGGAGACCCAGTACTTC. Protein: CASSVWKETQYF. The V call is TRBV7-2, the J call TRBJ2-5; D call uncertain. The V gene lost 5 bases and the J gene lost 5 bases, with 9 bases spanning the gap. This CDR3 region has 12 residues. Germline loops: CDR1 SGHTA, CDR2 FQGNSA.

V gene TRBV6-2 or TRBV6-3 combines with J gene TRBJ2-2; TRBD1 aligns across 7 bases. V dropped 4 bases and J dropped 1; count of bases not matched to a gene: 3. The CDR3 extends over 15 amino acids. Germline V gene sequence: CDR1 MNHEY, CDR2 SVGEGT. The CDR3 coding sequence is TGTGCCAGCAGTTCTAACAGGGGGAACACCGGGGAGCTGTTTTTT. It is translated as CASSSNRGNTGELFF.

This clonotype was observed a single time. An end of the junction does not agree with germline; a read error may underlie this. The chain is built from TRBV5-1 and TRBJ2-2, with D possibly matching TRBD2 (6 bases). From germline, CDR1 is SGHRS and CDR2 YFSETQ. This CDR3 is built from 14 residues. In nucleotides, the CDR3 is TGTGCCAGCAGCGCCGGACTATACACCGGGGAGCTGTTTTTT. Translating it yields CASSAGLYTGELFF.

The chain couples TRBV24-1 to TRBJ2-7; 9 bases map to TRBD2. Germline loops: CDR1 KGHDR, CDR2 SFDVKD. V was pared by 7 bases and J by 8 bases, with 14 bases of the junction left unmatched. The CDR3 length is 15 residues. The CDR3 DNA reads TGTGCCACCAGCGCCAGAGTAGCGGGAGTCCACCAGCAGTACTTC. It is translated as CATSARVAGVHQQYF.

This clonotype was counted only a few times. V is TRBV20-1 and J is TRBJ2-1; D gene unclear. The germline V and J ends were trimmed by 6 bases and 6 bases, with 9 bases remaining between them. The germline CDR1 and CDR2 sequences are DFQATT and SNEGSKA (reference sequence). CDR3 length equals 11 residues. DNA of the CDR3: TGCAGTGCCCCGGACCTCAATGAGCAGTTCTTC. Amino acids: CSAPDLNEQFF.

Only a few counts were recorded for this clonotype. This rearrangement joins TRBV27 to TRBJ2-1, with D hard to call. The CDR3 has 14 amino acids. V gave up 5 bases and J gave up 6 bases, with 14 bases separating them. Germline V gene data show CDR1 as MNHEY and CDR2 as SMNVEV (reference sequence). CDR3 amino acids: CASSLEIRSNEQFF. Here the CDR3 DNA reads TGTGCCAGCAGTCTGGAGATCAGGTCCAATGAGCAGTTCTTC.

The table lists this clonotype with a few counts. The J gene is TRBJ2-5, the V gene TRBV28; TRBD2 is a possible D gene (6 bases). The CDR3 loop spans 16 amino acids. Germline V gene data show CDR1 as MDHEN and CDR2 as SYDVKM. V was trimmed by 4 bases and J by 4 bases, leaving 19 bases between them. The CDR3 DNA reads TGTGCCAGCAGTTCCCCCAAGGCTAGCGCTAGAGAGACCCAGTACTTC. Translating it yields CASSSPKASARETQYF.

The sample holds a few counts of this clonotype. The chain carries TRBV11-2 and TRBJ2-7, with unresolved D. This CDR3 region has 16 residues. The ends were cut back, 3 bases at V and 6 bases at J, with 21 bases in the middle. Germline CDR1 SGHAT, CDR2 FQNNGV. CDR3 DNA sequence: TGTGCCAGCAGCTTCCTCAAGGTCCGTATTCACGGCGAGCAGTACTTC. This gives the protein CASSFLKVRIHGEQYF.

This CDR3 is CASSFRPYHTQYF. CDR3 nucleotide sequence: TGTGCCAGCAGTTTTCGCCCTTATCATACGCAGTATTTT. The V and J genes are TRBV28 and TRBJ2-3; D gene ambiguous. This CDR3 is 13 amino acids long. CDR1 MDHEN and CDR2 SYDVKM come from the germline V gene. The ends were cut back, 3 bases at V and 7 bases at J, with 11 bases in the middle.

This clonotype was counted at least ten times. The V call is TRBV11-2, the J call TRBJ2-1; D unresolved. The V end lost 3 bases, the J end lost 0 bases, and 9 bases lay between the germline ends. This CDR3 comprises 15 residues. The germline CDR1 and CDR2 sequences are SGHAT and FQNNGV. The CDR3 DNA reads TGTGCCAGCAGCTTTTACGGAAGCTCCTACAATGAGCAGTTCTTC. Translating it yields CASSFYGSSYNEQFF.

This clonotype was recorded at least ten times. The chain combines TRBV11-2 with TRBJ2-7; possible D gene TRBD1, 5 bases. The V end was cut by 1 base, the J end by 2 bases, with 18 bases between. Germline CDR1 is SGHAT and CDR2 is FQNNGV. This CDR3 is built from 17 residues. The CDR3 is CASSLGTAGLRPYEQYF. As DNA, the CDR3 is TGTGCCAGCAGCTTAGGTACGGCAGGGTTAAGGCCCTACGAGCAGTACTTC.

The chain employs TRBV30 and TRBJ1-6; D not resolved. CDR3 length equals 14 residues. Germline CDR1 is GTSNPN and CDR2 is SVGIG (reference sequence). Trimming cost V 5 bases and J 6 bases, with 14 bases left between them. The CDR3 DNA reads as TGTGCCTGGGTAAAGGGCCCGGGTAATTCACCCCTCCACTTT. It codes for CAWVKGPGNSPLHF. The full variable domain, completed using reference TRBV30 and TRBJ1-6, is SQTIHQWPATLVQPVGSPLSLECTVEGTSNPNLYWYRQAAGRGLQLLFYSVGIGQISSEVPQNLSASRPQDRQFILSSKKLLLSDSGFYLCAWVKGPGNSPLHFGNGTRLTVT.

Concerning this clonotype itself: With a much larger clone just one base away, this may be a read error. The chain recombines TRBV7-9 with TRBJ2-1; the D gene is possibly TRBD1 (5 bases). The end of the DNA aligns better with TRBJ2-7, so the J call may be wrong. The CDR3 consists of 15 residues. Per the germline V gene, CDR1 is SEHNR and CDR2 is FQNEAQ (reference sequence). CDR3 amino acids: CASSLRGNRYNEQYF. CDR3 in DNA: TGTGCCAGCAGCTTAAGGGGAAATAGGTACAATGAGCAGTACTTC.

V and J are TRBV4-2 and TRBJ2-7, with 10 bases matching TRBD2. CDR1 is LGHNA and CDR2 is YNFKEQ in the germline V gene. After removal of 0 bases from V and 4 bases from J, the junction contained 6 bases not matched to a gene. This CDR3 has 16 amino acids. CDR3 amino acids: CASSQDSSGRGYEQYF. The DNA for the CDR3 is TGTGCCAGCAGCCAAGATTCCAGCGGGAGGGGATACGAGCAGTACTTC.

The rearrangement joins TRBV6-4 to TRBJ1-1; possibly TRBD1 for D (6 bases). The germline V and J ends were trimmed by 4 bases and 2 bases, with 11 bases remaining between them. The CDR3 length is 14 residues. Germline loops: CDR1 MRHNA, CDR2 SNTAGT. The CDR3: CASSVDRQNTEAFF. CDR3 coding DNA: TGTGCCAGCAGTGTGGACAGACAAAACACTGAAGCTTTCTTT.